The rows below give T cell receptor beta chains drawn from one sample of a study of cytomegalovirus exposure and HLA in healthy donors. TCRdb's table, derived via immunoSEQ multiplex PCR, lists solely in-frame clones and lacks some. The sample gives approximately 92,000 clones, 69% of which show up once; 2.5% to 3% is in the top ten. Sequencing was done on a sample of PBMCs. The receptors were gathered from a man aged 45 to 65 in good health and CMV-seronegative. Each CDR3 is given with its conserved first and last residue. The order of the fields is V gene, J gene, clone size, D gene, CDR3 DNA, CDR3 protein. The D gene is left open where the match is weak. Clone sizes are given selectively: once, few, many, or a class where the clone is expanded.

>TRBV18|TRBJ1-3|.|.
TGTGCCAGCTCACCCCTAGAGAGCTTTACCTACTCTGGAAACACCATATATTTT
CASSPLESFTYSGNTIYF
>TRBV5-4|TRBJ2-5|.|.
TGTGCCAGCAGCTTGGGCAGGGGAGAGACCCAGTACTTC
CASSLGRGETQYF
>TRBV5-8|TRBJ2-5|.|TRBD2
TGTGCCAGCAGCCCCGGGACTAGCGGGAGGGCCGTAGAGACCCAGTACTTC
CASSPGTSGRAVETQYF
>TRBV28|TRBJ2-2|.|TRBD2
TGTGCCAGCAGTTCCCCCTTCTTTTTACTTAGCGGGGGGGCCTCCGGGGAGCTGTTTTTT
CASSSPFFLLSGGASGELFF
>TRBV6-5|TRBJ2-5|.|TRBD1
TGTGCCAGCAGGACAGGGGTTTGGGAGACCCAGTACTTC
CASRTGVWETQYF
>TRBV4-3|TRBJ2-7|few|.
TGCGCCAGCAGCCAAGCTTCGGCAGGGGGGATCAACGAGCAGTACTTC
CASSQASAGGINEQYF
>TRBV25-1|TRBJ1-1|.|.
TGTGCCAGCGGCGGACAGCCTGGTTTTGAAGCTTTCTTT
CASGGQPGFEAFF
>TRBV15|TRBJ1-1|.|TRBD1
TGTGCCACCAGCAGACCCCTATGGACAGGGAACACTGAAGCTTTCTTT
CATSRPLWTGNTEAFF
>TRBV19|TRBJ1-1|few|TRBD1
TGTGCCAGCCGTGGACAGGGTCCCACTGAAGCTTTCTTT
CASRGQGPTEAFF
>TRBV19|TRBJ1-5|.|.
TGTGCCAGTAGAGAAACAGGGCTTCAGCCCCAGCATTTT
CASRETGLQPQHF
>TRBV28|TRBJ2-5|.|.
TGTGCCGGGGGGGACACAAAAGAGACCCAGTACTTC
CAGGDTKETQYF
>TRBV29-1|TRBJ2-1|.|.
TGCAGCGTTGAAGGGGGCCTCACTTTCAATGAGCAGTTCTTC
CSVEGGLTFNEQFF
>TRBV6-1|TRBJ2-5|once|TRBD2
TGTGCCAGCAGTACCCGACTAGCCTGGGAGACCCAGTACTTC
CASSTRLAWETQYF
>TRBV2|TRBJ1-4|.|.
TGTGCCAGCAGAGCTCGGGGAGGGAAGGAAAAACTGTTTTTT
CASRARGGKEKLFF
>TRBV7-9|TRBJ2-1|.|TRBD2
TGTGCCAGCAGCTTATCCCTAGCGGGAGCCTACAATGAGCAGTTCTTC
CASSLSLAGAYNEQFF
>TRBV5-4|TRBJ2-2|few|.
TGTGCCAGCAGGGCGGCTAACACCGGGGAGCTGTTTTTT
CASRAANTGELFF
>TRBV2|TRBJ1-1|.|TRBD1
TGTGCCAGCAGTGAACAGGGGGTGGTGAACACTGAAGCTTTCTTT
CASSEQGVVNTEAFF
>TRBV30|TRBJ1-1|.|.
TGTGCCTGGAGTTCGGACACTGAAGCTTTCTTT
CAWSSDTEAFF
>TRBV6-6|TRBJ2-1|few|.
TGTGCCAGCAGTCCCGGGTCCTCCTACAATGAGCAGTTCTTC
CASSPGSSYNEQFF
>TRBV9|TRBJ1-2|.|.
TGTGCCAGCGGAACAGGGTACGGCTACACCTTC
CASGTGYGYTF
>TRBV5-1|TRBJ2-1|.|.
TGCGCCAGCAGTTTCTTAGACGGGAATGAGCAGTTCTTC
CASSFLDGNEQFF
>TRBV5-6|TRBJ1-2|.|.
TGTGCCAGCAGCTTGAGCGGGGAGGTCTATGGCTACACCTTC
CASSLSGEVYGYTF
>TRBV5-1|TRBJ1-2|.|TRBD1
TGCGCCAGCAGTTATACAGGGGGTGCGTATGGCTACACCTTC
CASSYTGGAYGYTF
>TRBV6-6|TRBJ1-1|once|.
TGTGCCAGCAGCACACAGGGAAGCACTGAAGCTTTCTTT
CASSTQGSTEAFF
>TRBV4-1|TRBJ2-6|.|.
TGCGCCAGCAGCCAACGTAGATCTGGGGCCAACGTCCTGACTTTC
CASSQRRSGANVLTF
>TRBV11-2|TRBJ2-5|.|TRBD1
TGTGCCAGCAGCTCCAAGACAGGGCGGGAGACCCAGTACTTC
CASSSKTGRETQYF
>TRBV7-9|TRBJ2-1|.|TRBD2
TGTGCCAGCAGCCCCCAAGCGGGGGGCTACAATGAGCAGTTCTTC
CASSPQAGGYNEQFF
>TRBV6-6|TRBJ1-2|.|.
TGTGCCAGCAGGTCGACGGGCTATGGCTACACCTTC
CASRSTGYGYTF
>TRBV4-2|TRBJ2-5|.|.
TGTGCCAGCAGCCAAGGTTCCTCAGGGCCCCAAGAGACCCAGTACTTC
CASSQGSSGPQETQYF
>TRBV5-5|TRBJ1-5|.|TRBD1
TGTGCCAGCAGCTTGGGACAGGGGACCAATCAGCCCCAGCATTTT
CASSLGQGTNQPQHF
>TRBV7-8|TRBJ2-3|few|.
TGTGCCAGCAGCTTAGGCGGGGCCCGCGCAGATACGCAGTATTTT
CASSLGGARADTQYF
>TRBV30|TRBJ1-4|.|TRBD1
TGTGCCTGGAGTGGAGGCCAGGGGGCGACATATGAAAAACTGTTTTTT
CAWSGGQGATYEKLFF
>TRBV15|TRBJ2-3|once|.
TGTGCCACGGGAGGGGGACGGGGCACAGATACGCAGTATTTT
CATGGGRGTDTQYF
>TRBV4-2|TRBJ2-7|.|.
TGTGCCACCTCTATCAGGGAAGATGGCTACGAGCAGTACTTC
CATSIREDGYEQYF
>TRBV7-2|TRBJ1-1|.|.
TGTGCCAGCAGCTTAGATCGGGAGTGGGGCACTGAAGCTTTCTTT
CASSLDREWGTEAFF
>TRBV6-5|TRBJ1-2|.|.
TGTGCCAGCAGTTACGCAGTAACAGAACCCGGCTATGGCTACACCTTC
CASSYAVTEPGYGYTF
>TRBV4-1|TRBJ1-6|.|.
TGCGCCAGCAGCCAAGTGGGGGGGTGGTCACCCCTCCACTTT
CASSQVGGWSPLHF
>TRBV14|TRBJ1-4|.|.
TGTGCCAGCAGCCTATCGGGAGGGTCTAATGAAAAACTGTTTTTT
CASSLSGGSNEKLFF
>TRBV6-1|TRBJ1-5|.|.
TGTGCCAGCAGTGAATTGAACAGGGCAAACCAGCCCCAGCATTTT
CASSELNRANQPQHF
>TRBV11-3|TRBJ2-1|.|.
TGTGCCAGCAGCCCGTTTAGGGGGGAGGGTTACAATGAGCAGTTCTTC
CASSPFRGEGYNEQFF
>TRBV4-1|TRBJ1-6|.|.
TGCGCCAGCAGCCAAGAGCCACAGAGCTCCTATAATTCACCCCTCCACTTT
CASSQEPQSSYNSPLHF
>TRBV5-1|TRBJ1-5|.|TRBD1
TGCGCCAGGTCTTGGGACGGCCGGGACAGGGGACAGCCCCAGCATTTT
CARSWDGRDRGQPQHF
>TRBV2|TRBJ2-5|.|.
TGTGCCAGCAGTGGGCTAGCCGGCGGGGGCGAGACCCAGTACTTC
CASSGLAGGGETQYF
>TRBV5-8|TRBJ1-1|.|TRBD1
TGTGCCAGCAGCTTGGACCGGGACAGGGTTTACACTGAAGCTTTCTTT
CASSLDRDRVYTEAFF
>TRBV7-9|TRBJ1-5|.|TRBD1
TGTGCCAGCAGCCTGGGACAGGAGTCATATAGCAATCAGCCCCAGCATTTT
CASSLGQESYSNQPQHF
>TRBV25-1|TRBJ2-4|few|.
TGTGCCAGCAGTGAATCAAGGACAGCGACCAAAAACATTCAGTACTTC
CASSESRTATKNIQYF
>TRBV2|TRBJ1-5|.|.
TGTGCCAGCAGTGATTCCAACGGAGATCAGCCCCAGCATTTT
CASSDSNGDQPQHF
>TRBV11-2|TRBJ2-1|.|TRBD2
TGTGCCAGCAGTCGCGGGGGTTGGGATGAGCAGTTCTTC
CASSRGGWDEQFF
>TRBV10-2|TRBJ1-6|.|.
TGCGCCAGCAGTGGCGGACTCAGCTCCTATAATTCACCCCTCCACTTT
CASSGGLSSYNSPLHF